A selection of T cell receptor beta chains follows, all from one sample in a study of T cell responses to AZD1222 COVID-19 vaccine. Assay: immunoSEQ multiplex PCR; the TCRdb copy retains only in-frame clones and omits some. This sample has just under 95,000 clones, with 88% found just once. Sample: peripheral blood, taken on day 0 of AZD1222 vaccination. The receptor source for this set is an adult in good health. Both conserved end residues are part of each CDR3. A D gene is named only where the DNA matches it firmly. Size values are once, few and many counts, or a class for expanded clones, and some rows have none.

.	.	TRBV7-8	TRBJ2-3	14	TGTGCCAGCAGCTTAGTAGAACCCTTCGTTACGCAGTATTTT	CASSLVEPFVTQYF
.	.	TRBV20-1	TRBJ2-7	11	TGCAGTGCTGGGCAACCCTACGAGCAGTACTTC	CSAGQPYEQYF
.	once	TRBV5-6	TRBJ2-2	15	TGTGCCAGCAGCTTGTATGGAGGGGTTGACGGGGAGCTGTTTTTT	CASSLYGGVDGELFF
.	once	TRBV21-1	TRBJ1-3	18	TGTGCCAGCAGCAGAAAGCACCCCCGACAGGCCTCTGGAAACACCATATATTTT	CASSRKHPRQASGNTIYF
.	.	TRBV5-1	TRBJ1-2	14	TGCGCCAGCAGTACGGGGGTGCCCAACTATGGCTACACCTTC	CASSTGVPNYGYTF
.	once	TRBV7-2	TRBJ1-2	14	TGTGCCAGCAGCTCCCTCCGGGGGGGCTGGGGCTACACCTTC	CASSSLRGGWGYTF
.	.	TRBV18	TRBJ2-3	12	TGTGCCAGCTCACCACCTTTAGATACGCAGTATTTT	CASSPPLDTQYF
.	few	TRBV6-5	TRBJ1-2	14	TGTGCCAGCAGACGAACAGGTTATGAGTATGGCTACACCTTC	CASRRTGYEYGYTF
.	.	TRBV5-8	TRBJ2-1	15	TGTGCCAGCAGCCAGGGAGGTTTCTCCTACAATGAGCAGTTCTTC	CASSQGGFSYNEQFF
.	.	TRBV19	TRBJ2-7	11	TGTGCCAGTAGTTCCACCTACGAGCAGTACTTC	CASSSTYEQYF
.	.	TRBV5-1	TRBJ1-1	14	TGCGCCAGCAGCCCGACACTCATGAACACTGAAGCTTTCTTT	CASSPTLMNTEAFF
.	.	TRBV30	TRBJ2-3	12	TGTGCCTGGGACCCGGGGCCAGATACGCAGTATTTT	CAWDPGPDTQYF
TRBD1	.	TRBV2	TRBJ2-2	16	TGTGCCAGCAGGAGGGGACAGGGGAGGAACACCGGGGAGCTGTTTTTT	CASRRGQGRNTGELFF
TRBD2	.	TRBV5-1	TRBJ2-5	16	TGCGCCAGCAGCTATAGCGGGGGAAGCCGGCAAGAGACCCAGTACTTC	CASSYSGGSRQETQYF
.	.	TRBV4-2	TRBJ2-7	15	TGTGCCAGCAGCCAAGGCAACAGGCTCGGGGGCGAGCAGTACTTC	CASSQGNRLGGEQYF
.	.	TRBV6-5	TRBJ2-7	12	TGTGCCAGCAGAAGGGACGCCTACGAGCAGTACTTC	CASRRDAYEQYF
TRBD2	.	TRBV5-4	TRBJ2-2	16	TGTGCCAGCAGCCGAATGGGACTAGCGGTCACCGGGGAGCTGTTTTTT	CASSRMGLAVTGELFF
TRBD1	once	TRBV4-2	TRBJ2-1	16	TGTGCCAGCAGCCATTCCTTGGGGACAGGGAGAAATGAGCAGTTCTTC	CASSHSLGTGRNEQFF
.	.	TRBV5-4	TRBJ2-5	16	TGTGCCAGCAGCATACAGCCCCCGGGACAACAAGAGACCCAGTACTTC	CASSIQPPGQQETQYF
TRBD1	.	TRBV28	TRBJ1-1	14	TGTGCCAGCAGTCGGACAGGGGGGTTAACTGAAGCTTTCTTT	CASSRTGGLTEAFF
TRBD1	.	TRBV5-4	TRBJ1-2	14	TGTGCCAGCAGCTCGAGACAGGGACGCTATGGCTACACCTTC	CASSSRQGRYGYTF
.	.	TRBV2	TRBJ2-7	14	TGTGCCAGCACCACAGGGGACTCAGCCTACGAGCAGTACTTC	CASTTGDSAYEQYF
TRBD2	.	TRBV9	TRBJ2-3	18	TGTGCCAGCAGCCCTACCAGTAGCGGGGGGGCTGGGACAGATACGCAGTATTTT	CASSPTSSGGAGTDTQYF
.	.	TRBV29-1	TRBJ1-5	12	TGCAGCGCGGGAAATAGCAATCAGCCCCAGCATTTT	CSAGNSNQPQHF
.	.	TRBV9	TRBJ2-2	14	TGTGCCAGCAGCGTAGTAGCGGACACCGGGGAGCTGTTTTTT	CASSVVADTGELFF
.	.	TRBV6-5	TRBJ2-3	15	TGTGCCAGCAGTTACGGGATTTCTAGCACAGATACGCAGTATTTT	CASSYGISSTDTQYF
.	.	TRBV28	TRBJ2-7	14	TGTGCCAGCAGCCCGTTCACAGGGACCTACGAGCAGTACTTC	CASSPFTGTYEQYF
.	.	TRBV7-3	TRBJ1-5	13	TGTGCCAGCAGCCTAAACGGAGGGCAGCCCCAGCATTTT	CASSLNGGQPQHF
.	.	TRBV24-1	TRBJ2-2	12	TGTGCCACCAGTGAGAACACCGGGGAGCTGTTTTTT	CATSENTGELFF
TRBD2	.	TRBV4-1	TRBJ2-2	17	TGCGCCAGCAGCCGGGGACTAGCGGGGCTGAACACCGGGGAGCTGTTTTTT	CASSRGLAGLNTGELFF
TRBD1	.	TRBV28	TRBJ1-5	14	TGTGCCAGCAGACTCACAGGGGGCAATCAGCCCCAGCATTTT	CASRLTGGNQPQHF
TRBD2	.	TRBV5-1	TRBJ2-3	18	TGCGCCAGCAGCTTGGCCGGACTAGCGGGGAGTCCCACAGATACGCAGTATTTT	CASSLAGLAGSPTDTQYF
TRBD2	.	TRBV5-4	TRBJ2-1	15	TGTGCCAGCAGCTCCCGACTAGCGGGGGGGCATGAGCAGTTCTTC	CASSSRLAGGHEQFF
TRBD2	once	TRBV3-1/TRBV3-2	TRBJ2-2	16	TGTGCCAGCAGCCAGACTAGCGGGGTGGCCACCGGGGAGCTGTTTTTT	CASSQTSGVATGELFF
TRBD1	.	TRBV29-1	TRBJ2-7	13	TGCAGCGGAATACAGGGGGCGAGGGGCGAGCAGTACTTC	CSGIQGARGEQYF
TRBD1	.	TRBV2	TRBJ1-4	12	TGTGCCAGCAGGGACAGGGATGAAAAACTGTTTTTT	CASRDRDEKLFF
.	.	TRBV27	TRBJ1-6	15	TGTGCCAGCAGAGATGAAGCGGCCCGAAATTCACCCCTCCACTTT	CASRDEAARNSPLHF
TRBD1	once	TRBV5-6	TRBJ2-4	16	TGTGCCAGCAGCTCCGCCGGGACAGGGACCAAAAACATTCAGTACTTC	CASSSAGTGTKNIQYF
.	once	TRBV20-1	TRBJ2-1	11	TGCAGTGCTAGAGACTACAATGAGCAGTTCTTC	CSARDYNEQFF
.	.	TRBV2	TRBJ1-2	13	TGTGCCAGCAGTGTATCAGGGGAGTATGGCTACACCTTC	CASSVSGEYGYTF
TRBD1	.	TRBV19	TRBJ2-3	15	TGTGCCAGTAGTGCCCGAGGACAGGGGGCCCTAATCCAGTATTTT	CASSARGQGALIQYF
TRBD2	.	TRBV18	TRBJ2-1	18	TGTGCCAGCTCACTTTTTAGCGGGGGGCCCTCTTTGGGGAATGAGCAGTTCTTC	CASSLFSGGPSLGNEQFF
.	.	TRBV6-6	TRBJ2-3	14	TGTGCCAGCAGCTCCCGGGACCGCGGAGATACGCAGTATTTT	CASSSRDRGDTQYF
.	.	TRBV5-4	TRBJ1-1	14	TGTGCCAGCAGCTTGGTCGGGGGGCATACTGAAGCTTTCTTT	CASSLVGGHTEAFF
.	medium-sized	TRBV7-8	TRBJ1-2	15	TGTGCCAGCAGCCTCCGATCCGCTGTGAACTATGGCTACACCTTC	CASSLRSAVNYGYTF
.	.	TRBV5-6	TRBJ2-7	16	TGTGCCAGCAGCTTGTTCTCGGGCGGGGATTTTAGGGAGCAGTACTTC	CASSLFSGGDFREQYF
.	.	TRBV5-1	TRBJ1-2	14	TGCGCCAGCAGCTTGGATACGGCAGGCTATGGCTACACCTTC	CASSLDTAGYGYTF
.	.	TRBV3-1/TRBV3-2	TRBJ1-1	14	TGTGCCAGCAGCCTATCCCCTAATGGGGGAGAAGCTTTCTTT	CASSLSPNGGEAFF
.	.	TRBV19	TRBJ1-5	15	TGTGCCAGTAGTTTAGGGCACAATAGCAATCAGCCCCAGCATTTT	CASSLGHNSNQPQHF
TRBD2	.	TRBV4-2	TRBJ2-3	17	TGTGCCAGCAGCCCCCTCCGGGGGGGCCAATCGACAGATACGCAGTATTTT	CASSPLRGGQSTDTQYF
.	.	TRBV11-2	TRBJ2-2	15	TGTGCCAGCAGCTTAAGGCCAGTTACCACCGGGGAGCTGTTTTTT	CASSLRPVTTGELFF
.	.	TRBV5-5	TRBJ1-4	14	TGTGCCAGCAGCTGGGACGAGGGCCGGGAAAAACTGTTTTTT	CASSWDEGREKLFF
.	.	TRBV7-2	TRBJ2-3	14	TGTGCCAGCAGCTTAGCGGGGCCCACAGATACGCAGTATTTT	CASSLAGPTDTQYF
TRBD1	.	TRBV6-2/TRBV6-3	TRBJ2-2	16	TGTGCCAGCAGTTACTCGGACAGGACGAACACCGGGGAGCTGTTTTTT	CASSYSDRTNTGELFF
.	.	TRBV10-2	TRBJ1-2	13	TGCGCCAGCAGTGGGAGCCGGGAGTATGGCTACACCTTC	CASSGSREYGYTF
TRBD1	.	TRBV3-1/TRBV3-2	TRBJ1-1	14	TGTGCCAGCAGCCTAACAGGGGGCGGAACTGAAGCTTTCTTT	CASSLTGGGTEAFF
.	.	TRBV19	TRBJ2-2	14	TGTGCCAGTGGGAGGAAGGGGCCCCCCGGGGAGCTGTTTTTT	CASGRKGPPGELFF
TRBD2	few	TRBV7-8	TRBJ2-3	16	TGTGCCAGCAGCCTCAGAACTAGCGGGGGGGCAGATACGCAGTATTTT	CASSLRTSGGADTQYF
TRBD1	.	TRBV28	TRBJ1-5	15	TGTGCCAGCAGTCTTCAGGGGGCAAGTAATCAGCCCCAGCATTTT	CASSLQGASNQPQHF